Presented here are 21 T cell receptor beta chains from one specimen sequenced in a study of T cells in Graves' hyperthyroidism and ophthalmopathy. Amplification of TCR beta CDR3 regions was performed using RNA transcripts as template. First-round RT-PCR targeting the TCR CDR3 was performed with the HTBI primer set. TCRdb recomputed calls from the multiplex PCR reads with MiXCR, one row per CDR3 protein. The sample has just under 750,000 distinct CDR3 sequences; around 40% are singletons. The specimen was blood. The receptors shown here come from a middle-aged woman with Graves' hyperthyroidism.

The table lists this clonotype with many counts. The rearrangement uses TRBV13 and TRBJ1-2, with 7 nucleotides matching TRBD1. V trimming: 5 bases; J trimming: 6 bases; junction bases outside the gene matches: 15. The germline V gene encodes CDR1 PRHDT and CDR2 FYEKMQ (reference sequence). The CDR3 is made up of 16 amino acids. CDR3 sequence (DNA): TGTGCCAGCAGCAGTGGTAGGAGGGGGCGAGTCGATGGCTACACCTTC. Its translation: CASSSGRRGRVDGYTF.

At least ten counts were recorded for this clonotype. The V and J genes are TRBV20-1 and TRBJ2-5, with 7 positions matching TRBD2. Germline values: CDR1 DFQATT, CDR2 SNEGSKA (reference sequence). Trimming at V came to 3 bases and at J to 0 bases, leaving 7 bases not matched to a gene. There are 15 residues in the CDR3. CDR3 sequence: CSASLADWYQETQYF. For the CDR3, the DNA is TGCAGTGCTAGCCTAGCGGACTGGTACCAAGAGACCCAGTACTTC.

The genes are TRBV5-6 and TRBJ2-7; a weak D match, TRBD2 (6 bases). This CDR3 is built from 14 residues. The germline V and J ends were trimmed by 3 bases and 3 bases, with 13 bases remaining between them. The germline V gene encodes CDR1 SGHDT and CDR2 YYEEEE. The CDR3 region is CASSSEGGSYEQYF. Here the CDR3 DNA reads TGTGCCAGCAGCTCGGAGGGCGGAAGCTACGAGCAGTACTTC.

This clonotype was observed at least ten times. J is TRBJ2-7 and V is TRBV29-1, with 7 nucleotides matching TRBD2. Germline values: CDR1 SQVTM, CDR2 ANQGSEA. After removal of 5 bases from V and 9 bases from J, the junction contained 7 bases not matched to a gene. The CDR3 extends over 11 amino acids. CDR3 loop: CSVSSGGGQYF. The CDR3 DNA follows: TGCAGCGTTTCGTCGGGAGGTGGGCAGTACTTC.

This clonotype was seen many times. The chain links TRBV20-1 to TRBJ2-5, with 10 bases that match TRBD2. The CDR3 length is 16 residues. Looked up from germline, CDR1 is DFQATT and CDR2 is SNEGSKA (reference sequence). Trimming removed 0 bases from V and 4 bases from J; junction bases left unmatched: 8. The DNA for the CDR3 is TGCAGTGCTAGAGATCCCCTAGCGGGAGTAGGAGAGACCCAGTACTTC. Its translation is CSARDPLAGVGETQYF.

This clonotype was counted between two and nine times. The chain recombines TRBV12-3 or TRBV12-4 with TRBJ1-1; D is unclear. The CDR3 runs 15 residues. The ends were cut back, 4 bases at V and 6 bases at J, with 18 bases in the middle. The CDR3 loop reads CASSSPGRRGAEAFF. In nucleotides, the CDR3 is TGTGCCAGCAGTTCCCCCGGACGCCGCGGCGCTGAAGCTTTCTTT.

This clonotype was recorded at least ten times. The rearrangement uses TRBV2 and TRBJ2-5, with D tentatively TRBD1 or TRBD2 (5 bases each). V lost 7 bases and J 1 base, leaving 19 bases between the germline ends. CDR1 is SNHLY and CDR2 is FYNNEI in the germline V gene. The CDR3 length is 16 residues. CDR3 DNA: TGTGCCAGCACCGAGGGGCGGGCGACCTTCCAAGAGACCCAGTACTTC. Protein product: CASTEGRATFQETQYF.

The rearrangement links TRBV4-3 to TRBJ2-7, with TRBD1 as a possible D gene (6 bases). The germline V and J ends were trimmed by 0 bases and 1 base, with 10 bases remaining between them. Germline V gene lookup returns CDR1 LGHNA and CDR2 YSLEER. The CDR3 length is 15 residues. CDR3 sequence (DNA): TGCGCCAGCAGCCAAGAGGGGGCAAAGTCCTACGAGCAGTACTTC. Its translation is CASSQEGAKSYEQYF.

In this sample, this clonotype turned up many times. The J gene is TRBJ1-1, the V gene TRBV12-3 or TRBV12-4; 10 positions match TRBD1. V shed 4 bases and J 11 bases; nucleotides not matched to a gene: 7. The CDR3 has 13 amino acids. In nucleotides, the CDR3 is TGTGCCAGCAGTTCAGACAGGGGGCGCGACGCTTTCTTT. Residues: CASSSDRGRDAFF.

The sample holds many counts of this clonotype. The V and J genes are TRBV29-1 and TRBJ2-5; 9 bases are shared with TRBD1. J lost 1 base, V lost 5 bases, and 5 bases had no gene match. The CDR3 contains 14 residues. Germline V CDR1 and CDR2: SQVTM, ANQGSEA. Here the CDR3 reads CSVRTGAAQETQYF. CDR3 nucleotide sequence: TGCAGCGTTAGGACAGGGGCCGCCCAAGAGACCCAGTACTTC. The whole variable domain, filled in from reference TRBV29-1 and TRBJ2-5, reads SAVISQKPSRDICQRGTSLTIQCQVDSQVTMMFWYRQQPGQSLTLIATANQGSEATYESGFVIDKFPISRPNLTFSTLTVSNMSPEDSSIYLCSVRTGAAQETQYFGPGTRLLVL.

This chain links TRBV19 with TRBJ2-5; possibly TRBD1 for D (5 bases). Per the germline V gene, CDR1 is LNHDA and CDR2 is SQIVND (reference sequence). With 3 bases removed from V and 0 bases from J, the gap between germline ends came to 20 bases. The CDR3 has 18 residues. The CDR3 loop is CASSMGPTPYKYQETQYF. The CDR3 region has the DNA TGTGCCAGTAGTATGGGGCCGACCCCTTATAAGTACCAAGAGACCCAGTACTTC. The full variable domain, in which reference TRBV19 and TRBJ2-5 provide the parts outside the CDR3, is DGGITQSPKYLFRKEGQNVTLSCEQNLNHDAMYWYRQDPGQGLRLIYYSQIVNDFQKGDIAEGYSVSREKKESFPLTVTSAQKNPTAFYLCASSMGPTPYKYQETQYFGPGTRLLVL.

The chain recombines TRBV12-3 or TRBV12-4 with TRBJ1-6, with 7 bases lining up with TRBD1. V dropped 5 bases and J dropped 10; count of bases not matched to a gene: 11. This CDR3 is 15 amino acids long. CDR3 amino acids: CASSLVQGGGSPLHF. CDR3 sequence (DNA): TGTGCCAGCAGTCTGGTCCAGGGGGGAGGCTCACCCCTCCACTTT.

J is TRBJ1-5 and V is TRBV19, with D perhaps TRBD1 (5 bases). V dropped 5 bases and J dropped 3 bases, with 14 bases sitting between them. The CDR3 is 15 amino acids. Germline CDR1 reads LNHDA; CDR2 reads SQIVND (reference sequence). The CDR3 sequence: CASSFDRDLNQPQHF. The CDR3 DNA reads TGTGCCAGTAGTTTTGACCGGGACCTCAATCAGCCCCAGCATTTT.

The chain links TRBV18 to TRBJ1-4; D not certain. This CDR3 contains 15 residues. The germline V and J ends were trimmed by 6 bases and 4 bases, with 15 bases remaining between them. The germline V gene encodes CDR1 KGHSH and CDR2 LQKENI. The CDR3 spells CASSEDGPINEKLFF. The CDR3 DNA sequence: TGTGCCAGCTCGGAGGACGGGCCAATTAATGAAAAACTGTTTTTT.

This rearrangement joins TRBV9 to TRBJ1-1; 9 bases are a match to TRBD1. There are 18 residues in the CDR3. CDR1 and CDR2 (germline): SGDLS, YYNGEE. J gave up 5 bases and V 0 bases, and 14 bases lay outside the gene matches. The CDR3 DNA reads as TGTGCCAGCAGCGTAGAACGGGACAGGGTGGGGAGGGGGACTGAAGCTTTCTTT. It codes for CASSVERDRVGRGTEAFF. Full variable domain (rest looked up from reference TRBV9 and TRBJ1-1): DSGVTQTPKHLITATGQRVTLRCSPRSGDLSVYWYQQSLDQGLQFLIQYYNGEERAKGNILERFSAQQFPDLHSELNLSSLELGDSALYFCASSVERDRVGRGTEAFFGQGTRLTVV.

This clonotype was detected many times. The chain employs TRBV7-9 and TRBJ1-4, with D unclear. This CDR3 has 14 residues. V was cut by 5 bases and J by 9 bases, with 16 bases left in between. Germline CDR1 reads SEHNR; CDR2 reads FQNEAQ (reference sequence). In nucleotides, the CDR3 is TGTGCCAGCAGCCCCCACTCGGACGGACAAAAACTGTTTTTT. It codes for CASSPHSDGQKLFF.

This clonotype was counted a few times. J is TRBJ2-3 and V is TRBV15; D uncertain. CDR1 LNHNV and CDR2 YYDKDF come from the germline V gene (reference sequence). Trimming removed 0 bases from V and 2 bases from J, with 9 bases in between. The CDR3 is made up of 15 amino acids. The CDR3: CATSRDEISTDTQYF. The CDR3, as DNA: TGTGCCACCAGCAGAGATGAGATATCCACAGATACGCAGTATTTT.

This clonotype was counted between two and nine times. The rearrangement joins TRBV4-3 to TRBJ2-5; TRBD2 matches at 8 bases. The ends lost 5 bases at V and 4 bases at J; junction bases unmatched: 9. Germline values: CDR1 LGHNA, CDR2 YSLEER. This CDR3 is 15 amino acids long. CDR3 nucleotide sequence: TGCGCCAGCAGCGCAGGCGAGCTAGCGGGAGAGACCCAGTACTTC. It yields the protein CASSAGELAGETQYF.

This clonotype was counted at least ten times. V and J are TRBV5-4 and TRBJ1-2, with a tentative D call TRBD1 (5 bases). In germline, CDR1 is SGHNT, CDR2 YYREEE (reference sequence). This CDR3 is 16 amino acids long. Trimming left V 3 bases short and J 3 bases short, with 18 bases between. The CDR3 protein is CASSYEGTPIHYGYTF. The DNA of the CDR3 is TGTGCCAGCAGCTACGAGGGGACCCCGATCCACTATGGCTACACCTTC.

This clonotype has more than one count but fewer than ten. CDR3 coding DNA: TGTGCCAGCTCACCACAGGGCAGGAATTCACCCCTCCACTTT. Protein product: CASSPQGRNSPLHF. This chain joins TRBV7-2 and TRBJ1-6; D may be TRBD1 (6 bases). There are 14 residues in the CDR3. Trimming took off 8 bases at V and 7 bases at J, with 15 bases between the two ends. The germline V gene encodes CDR1 SGHTA and CDR2 FQGNSA.

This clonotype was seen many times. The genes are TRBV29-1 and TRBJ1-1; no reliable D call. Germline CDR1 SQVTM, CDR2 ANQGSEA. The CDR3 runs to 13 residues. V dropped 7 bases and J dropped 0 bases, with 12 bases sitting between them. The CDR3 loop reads CSALGAMNTEAFF. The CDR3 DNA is TGCAGCGCGTTGGGAGCAATGAACACTGAAGCTTTCTTT.